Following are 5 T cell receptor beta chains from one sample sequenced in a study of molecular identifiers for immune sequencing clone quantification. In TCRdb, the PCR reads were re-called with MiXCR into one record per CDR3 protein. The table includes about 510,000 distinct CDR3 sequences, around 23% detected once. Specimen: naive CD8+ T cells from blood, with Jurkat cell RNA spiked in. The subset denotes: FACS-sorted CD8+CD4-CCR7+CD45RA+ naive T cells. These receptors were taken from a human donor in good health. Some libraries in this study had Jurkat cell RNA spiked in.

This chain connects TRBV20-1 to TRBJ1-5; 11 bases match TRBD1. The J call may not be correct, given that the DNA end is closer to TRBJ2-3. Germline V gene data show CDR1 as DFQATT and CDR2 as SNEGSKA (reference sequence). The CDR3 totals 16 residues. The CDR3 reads CSAREDRGLVNQPQYF. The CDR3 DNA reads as TGCAGTGCTAGAGAGGACAGGGGGCTTGTGAATCAGCCCCAGTATTTT.

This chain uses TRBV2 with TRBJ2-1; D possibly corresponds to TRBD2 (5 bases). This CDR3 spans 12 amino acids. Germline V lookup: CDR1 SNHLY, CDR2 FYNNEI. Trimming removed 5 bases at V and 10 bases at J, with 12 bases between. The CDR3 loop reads CASSPRRGEQFF. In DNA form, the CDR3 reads TGTGCCAGCAGTCCCCGGCGAGGGGAGCAGTTCTTC.

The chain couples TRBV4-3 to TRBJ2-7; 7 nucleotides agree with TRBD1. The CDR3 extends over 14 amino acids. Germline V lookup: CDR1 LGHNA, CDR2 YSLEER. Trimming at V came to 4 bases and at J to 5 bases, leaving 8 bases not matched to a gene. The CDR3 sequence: CASSLRQGVDEQYF. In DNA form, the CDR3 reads TGCGCCAGCAGCCTAAGACAGGGTGTGGACGAGCAGTACTTC.

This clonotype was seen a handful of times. This CDR3 reads CASSSGRETEAFF. The DNA of the CDR3 is TGTGCCAGCAGTTCGGGTCGGGAAACTGAAGCTTTCTTT. The chain couples TRBV27 to TRBJ1-1; D remains unclear. This CDR3 comprises 13 residues. Germline loops: CDR1 MNHEY, CDR2 SMNVEV (reference sequence). The ends were cut back, 4 bases at V and 5 bases at J, with 11 bases in the middle.

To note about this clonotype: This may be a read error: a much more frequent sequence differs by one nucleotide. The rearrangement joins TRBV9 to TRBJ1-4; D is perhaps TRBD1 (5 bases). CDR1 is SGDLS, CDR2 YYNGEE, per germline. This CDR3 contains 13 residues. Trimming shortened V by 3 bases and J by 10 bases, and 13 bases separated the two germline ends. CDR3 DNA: TGTGCCAGCAGCGCAGAGGACGGGGGAAAACTGTTTTTT. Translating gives CASSAEDGGKLFF.